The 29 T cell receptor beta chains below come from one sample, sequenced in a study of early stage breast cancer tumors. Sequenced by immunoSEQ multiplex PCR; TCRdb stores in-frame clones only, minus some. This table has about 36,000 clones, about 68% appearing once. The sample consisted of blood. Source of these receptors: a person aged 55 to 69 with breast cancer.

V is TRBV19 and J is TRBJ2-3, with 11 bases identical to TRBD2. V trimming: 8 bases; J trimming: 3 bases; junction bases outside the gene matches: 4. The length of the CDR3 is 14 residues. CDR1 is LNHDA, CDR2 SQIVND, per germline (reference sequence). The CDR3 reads CASHSGRGTDTQYF. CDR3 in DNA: TGTGCCAGTCATAGCGGGAGGGGAACAGATACGCAGTATTTT.

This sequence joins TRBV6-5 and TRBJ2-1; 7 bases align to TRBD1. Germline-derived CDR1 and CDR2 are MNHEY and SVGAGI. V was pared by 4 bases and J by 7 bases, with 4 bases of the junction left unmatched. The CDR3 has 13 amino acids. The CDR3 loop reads CASSSPRGNEQFF. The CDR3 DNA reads TGTGCCAGCAGTTCCCCCAGGGGGAATGAGCAGTTCTTC.

CDR3 in DNA: TGTGCCAGCAGCTTAGGGGGGGCCTCCTACAATGAGCAGTTCTTC. It is translated as CASSLGGASYNEQFF. The V gene is TRBV7-2, the J gene TRBJ2-1; either TRBD1 or TRBD2 may supply D (6 bases each). The CDR3 loop spans 15 amino acids. Looked up from germline, CDR1 is SGHTA and CDR2 is FQGNSA. Deletions cut 1 base from V and 0 bases from J, with 7 bases between. The whole variable domain, remainder taken from reference TRBV7-2 and TRBJ2-1, is GAGVSQSPSNKVTEKGKDVELRCDPISGHTALYWYRQSLGQGLEFLIYFQGNSAPDKSGLPSDRFSAERTGGSVSTLTIQRTQQEDSAVYLCASSLGGASYNEQFFGPGTRLTVL.

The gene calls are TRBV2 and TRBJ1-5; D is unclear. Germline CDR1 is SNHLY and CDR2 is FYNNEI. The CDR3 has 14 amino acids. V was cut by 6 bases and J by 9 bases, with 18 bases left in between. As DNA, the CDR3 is TGTGCCAGCAGCCTAGGAGGAGCCTTTAGGCCCCAGCATTTT. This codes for CASSLGGAFRPQHF.

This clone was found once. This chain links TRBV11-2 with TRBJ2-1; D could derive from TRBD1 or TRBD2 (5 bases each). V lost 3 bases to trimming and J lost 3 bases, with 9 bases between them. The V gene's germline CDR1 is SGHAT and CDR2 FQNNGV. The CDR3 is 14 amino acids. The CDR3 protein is CASSFLGDYNEQFF. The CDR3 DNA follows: TGTGCCAGCAGCTTCCTGGGGGACTACAATGAGCAGTTCTTC.

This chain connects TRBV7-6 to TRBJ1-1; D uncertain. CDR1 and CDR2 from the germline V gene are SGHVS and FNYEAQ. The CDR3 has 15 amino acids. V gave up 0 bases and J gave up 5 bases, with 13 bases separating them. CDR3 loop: CASSLANTAITEAFF. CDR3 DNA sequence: TGTGCCAGCAGCTTAGCGAATACGGCGATTACTGAAGCTTTCTTT.

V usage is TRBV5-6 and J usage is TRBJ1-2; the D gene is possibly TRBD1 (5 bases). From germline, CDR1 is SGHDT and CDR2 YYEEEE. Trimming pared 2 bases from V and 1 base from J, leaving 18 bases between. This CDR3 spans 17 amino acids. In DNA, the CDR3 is TGTGCCAGCAGCTTTCGTCTGGGGGAAAAGGGTAACTATGGCTACACCTTC. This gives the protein CASSFRLGEKGNYGYTF.

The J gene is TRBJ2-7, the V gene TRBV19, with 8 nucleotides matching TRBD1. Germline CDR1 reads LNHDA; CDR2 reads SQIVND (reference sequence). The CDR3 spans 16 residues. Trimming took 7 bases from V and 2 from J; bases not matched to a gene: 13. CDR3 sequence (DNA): TGTGCCAGTAATTCAGGGACAGGATTTCCCCCCTACGAGCAGTACTTC. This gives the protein CASNSGTGFPPYEQYF.

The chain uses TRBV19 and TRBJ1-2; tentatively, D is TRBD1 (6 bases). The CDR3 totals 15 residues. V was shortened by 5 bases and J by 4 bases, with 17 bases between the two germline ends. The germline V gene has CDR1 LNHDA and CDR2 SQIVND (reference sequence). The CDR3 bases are TGTGCCAGTAGTGGATCACAGGGTGGGGTCTATGGCTACACCTTC. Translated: CASSGSQGGVYGYTF. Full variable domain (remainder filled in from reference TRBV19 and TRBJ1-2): DGGITQSPKYLFRKEGQNVTLSCEQNLNHDAMYWYRQDPGQGLRLIYYSQIVNDFQKGDIAEGYSVSREKKESFPLTVTSAQKNPTAFYLCASSGSQGGVYGYTFGSGTRLTVV.

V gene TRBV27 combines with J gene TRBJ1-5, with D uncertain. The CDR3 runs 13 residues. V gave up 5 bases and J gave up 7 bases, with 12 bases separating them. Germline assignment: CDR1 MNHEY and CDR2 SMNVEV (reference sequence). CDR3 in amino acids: CASSIWGSQPQHF. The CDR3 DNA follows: TGTGCCAGCAGTATTTGGGGTTCGCAGCCCCAGCATTTT.

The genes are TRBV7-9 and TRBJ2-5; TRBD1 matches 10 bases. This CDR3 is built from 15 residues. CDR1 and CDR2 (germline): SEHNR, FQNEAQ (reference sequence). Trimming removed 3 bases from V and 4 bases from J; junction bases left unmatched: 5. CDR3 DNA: TGTGCCAGCAGCTTGGGACAGGGGCTCGGAGAGACCCAGTACTTC. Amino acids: CASSLGQGLGETQYF.

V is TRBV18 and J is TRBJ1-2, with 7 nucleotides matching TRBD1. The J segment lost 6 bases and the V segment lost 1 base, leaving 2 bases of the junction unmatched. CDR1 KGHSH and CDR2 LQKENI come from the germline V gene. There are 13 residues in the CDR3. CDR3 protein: CASSPQGANGYTF. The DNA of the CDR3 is TGTGCCAGCTCACCACAGGGGGCTAATGGCTACACCTTC.

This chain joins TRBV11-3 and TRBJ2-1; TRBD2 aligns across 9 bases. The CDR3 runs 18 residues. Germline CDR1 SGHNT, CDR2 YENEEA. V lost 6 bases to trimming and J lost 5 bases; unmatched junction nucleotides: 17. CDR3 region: CASSSDTGLAGPNNEQFF. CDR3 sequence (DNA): TGTGCCAGCAGTTCGGACACGGGGCTAGCGGGGCCCAACAATGAGCAGTTCTTC.

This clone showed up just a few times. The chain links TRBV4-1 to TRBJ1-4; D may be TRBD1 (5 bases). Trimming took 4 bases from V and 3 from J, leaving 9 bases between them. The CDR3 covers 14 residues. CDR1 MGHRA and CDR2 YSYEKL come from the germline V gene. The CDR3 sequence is CASSRRVPNEKLFF. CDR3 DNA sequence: TGCGCCAGCAGCCGCAGGGTACCTAATGAAAAACTGTTTTTT.

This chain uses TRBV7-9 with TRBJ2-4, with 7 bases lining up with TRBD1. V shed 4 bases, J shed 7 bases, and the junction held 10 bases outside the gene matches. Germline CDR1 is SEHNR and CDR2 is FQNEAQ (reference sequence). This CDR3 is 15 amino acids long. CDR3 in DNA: TGTGCCAGCAGCTCCGAGGGACAGTTGGTGAACATTCAGTACTTC. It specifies CASSSEGQLVNIQYF.

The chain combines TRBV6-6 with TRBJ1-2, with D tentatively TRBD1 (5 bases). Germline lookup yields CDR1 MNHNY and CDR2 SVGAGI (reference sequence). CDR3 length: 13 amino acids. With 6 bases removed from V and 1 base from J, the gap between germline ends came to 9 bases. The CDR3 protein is CASSGHLNYGYTF. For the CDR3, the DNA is TGTGCCAGCAGCGGACATCTTAACTATGGCTACACCTTC.

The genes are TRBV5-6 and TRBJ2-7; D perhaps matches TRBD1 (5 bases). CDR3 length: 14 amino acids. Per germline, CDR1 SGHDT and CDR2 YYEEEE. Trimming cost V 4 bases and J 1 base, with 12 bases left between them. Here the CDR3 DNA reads TGTGCCAGCAGCCCAGGGAAGGGTTCCTACGAGCAGTACTTC. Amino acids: CASSPGKGSYEQYF.

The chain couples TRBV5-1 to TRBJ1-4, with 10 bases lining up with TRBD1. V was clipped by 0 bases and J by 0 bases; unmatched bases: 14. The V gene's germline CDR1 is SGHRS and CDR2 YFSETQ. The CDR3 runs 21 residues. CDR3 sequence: CASSLGHRRDRGFATNEKLFF. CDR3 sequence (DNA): TGCGCCAGCAGCTTGGGGCATAGGCGGGACAGGGGTTTTGCAACTAATGAAAAACTGTTTTTT.

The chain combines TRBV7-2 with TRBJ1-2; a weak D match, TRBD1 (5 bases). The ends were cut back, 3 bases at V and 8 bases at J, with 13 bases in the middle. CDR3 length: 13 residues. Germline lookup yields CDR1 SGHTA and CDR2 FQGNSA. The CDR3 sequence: CASSFKGPRGYTF. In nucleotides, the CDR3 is TGTGCCAGCAGCTTCAAGGGGCCGCGAGGCTACACCTTC.

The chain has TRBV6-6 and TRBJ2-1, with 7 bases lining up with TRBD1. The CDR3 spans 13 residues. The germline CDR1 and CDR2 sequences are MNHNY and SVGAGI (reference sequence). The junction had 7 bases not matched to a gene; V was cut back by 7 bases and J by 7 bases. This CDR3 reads CASILKQGNEQFF. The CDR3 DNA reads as TGTGCCAGCATCCTTAAACAGGGGAATGAGCAGTTCTTC.

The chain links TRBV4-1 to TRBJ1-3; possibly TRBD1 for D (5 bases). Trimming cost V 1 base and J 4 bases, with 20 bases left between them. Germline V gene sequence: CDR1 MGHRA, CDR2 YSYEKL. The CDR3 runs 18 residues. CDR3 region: CASSQVMTKGPLGNTIYF. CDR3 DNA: TGCGCCAGCAGCCAAGTAATGACGAAGGGGCCCTTGGGAAACACCATATATTTT.

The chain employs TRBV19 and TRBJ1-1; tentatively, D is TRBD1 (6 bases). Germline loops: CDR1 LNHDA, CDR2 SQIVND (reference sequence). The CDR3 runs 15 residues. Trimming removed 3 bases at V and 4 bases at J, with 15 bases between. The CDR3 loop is CASSMGARMGTEAFF. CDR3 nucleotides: TGTGCCAGTAGTATGGGGGCCAGGATGGGCACTGAAGCTTTCTTT.

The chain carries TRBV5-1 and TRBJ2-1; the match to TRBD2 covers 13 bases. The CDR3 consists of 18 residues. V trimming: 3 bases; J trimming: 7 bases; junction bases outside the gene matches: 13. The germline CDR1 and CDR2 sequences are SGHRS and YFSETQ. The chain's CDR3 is CASSSRLAGGLRENEQFF. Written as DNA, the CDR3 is TGCGCCAGCAGCTCCAGACTAGCGGGGGGCCTACGAGAGAATGAGCAGTTCTTC.

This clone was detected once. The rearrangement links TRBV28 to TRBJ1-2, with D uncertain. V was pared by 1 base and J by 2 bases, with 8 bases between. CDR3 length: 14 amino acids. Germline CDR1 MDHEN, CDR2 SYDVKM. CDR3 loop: CASSLLEGNYGYTF. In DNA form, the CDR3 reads TGTGCCAGCAGTTTATTAGAGGGAAACTATGGCTACACCTTC.

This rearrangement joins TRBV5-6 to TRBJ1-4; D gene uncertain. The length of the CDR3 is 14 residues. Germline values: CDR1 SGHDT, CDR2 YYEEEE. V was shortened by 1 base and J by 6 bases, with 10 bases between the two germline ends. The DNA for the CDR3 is TGTGCCAGCAGCTTGTACGTCAGAGATGAAAAACTGTTTTTT. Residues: CASSLYVRDEKLFF.

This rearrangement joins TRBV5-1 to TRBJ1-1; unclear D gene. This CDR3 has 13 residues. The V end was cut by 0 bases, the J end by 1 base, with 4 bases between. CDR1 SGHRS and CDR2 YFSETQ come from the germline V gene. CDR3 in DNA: TGCGCCAGCAGCTTGGTTGCGAACACTGAAGCTTTCTTT. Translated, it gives CASSLVANTEAFF.

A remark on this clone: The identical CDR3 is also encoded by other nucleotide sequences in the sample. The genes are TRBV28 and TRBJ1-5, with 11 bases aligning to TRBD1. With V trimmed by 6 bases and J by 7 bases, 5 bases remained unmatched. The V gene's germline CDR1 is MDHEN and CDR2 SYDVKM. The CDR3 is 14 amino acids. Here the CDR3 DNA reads TGTGCCAGCAGCGGACAGGGGGCGGGCCAGCCCCAGCATTTT. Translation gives CASSGQGAGQPQHF. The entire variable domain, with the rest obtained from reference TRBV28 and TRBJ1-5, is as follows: DVKVTQSSRYLVKRTGEKVFLECVQDMDHENMFWYRQDPGLGLRLIYFSYDVKMKEKGDIPEGYSVSREKKERFSLILESASTNQTSMYLCASSGQGAGQPQHFGDGTRLSIL.

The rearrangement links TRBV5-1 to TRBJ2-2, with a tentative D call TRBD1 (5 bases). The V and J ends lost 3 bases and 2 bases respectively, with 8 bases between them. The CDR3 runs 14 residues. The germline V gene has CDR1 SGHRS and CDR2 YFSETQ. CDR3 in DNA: TGCGCCAGCAGCTCCCAGGGTAACACCGGGGAGCTGTTTTTT. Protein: CASSSQGNTGELFF.

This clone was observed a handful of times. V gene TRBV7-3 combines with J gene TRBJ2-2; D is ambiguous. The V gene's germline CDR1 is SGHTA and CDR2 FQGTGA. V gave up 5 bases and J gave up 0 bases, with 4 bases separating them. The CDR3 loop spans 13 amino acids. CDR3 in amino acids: CASSRTNTGELFF. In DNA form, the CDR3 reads TGTGCCAGCAGCCGAACGAACACCGGGGAGCTGTTTTTT. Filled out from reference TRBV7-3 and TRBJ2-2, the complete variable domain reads GAGVSQTPSNKVTEKGKYVELRCDPISGHTALYWYRQSLGQGPEFLIYFQGTGAADDSGLPNDRFFAVRPEGSVSTLKIQRTERGDSAVYLCASSRTNTGELFFGEGSRLTVL.